These 12 T cell receptor beta chains came from one sample sequenced in a study of blood T cell repertoires in COVID-19 (dated by TCRdb to about 2020). To prepare the library, the immunoSEQ multiplex PCR assay was applied. The clones in this table, taken by TCRdb from immuneACCESS, are in-frame only. Not every clone is retained; where verified, under half of the shortfall comes from an unresolved V gene, and the cause of the rest is unknown. This sample gives about 84,000 clones in total; roughly 90% of them show up just once. Jointly, the top ten make up more than 1% of the sample. The sequencing sample was made of peripheral blood. Receptors originate from a man older than 75 with active or convalescent COVID-19.

This clone appeared a single time. This rearrangement joins TRBV4-2 to TRBJ2-7; 7 bases line up with TRBD2. The trim removed 1 base at V and 5 bases at J, leaving 14 bases unmatched. From germline, CDR1 is LGHNA and CDR2 YNFKEQ. The CDR3 is 17 residues long. DNA of the CDR3: TGTGCCAGCAGCCAAGGCCTTTGGGTGGGAGGGGCTCACGAGCAGTACTTC. This codes for CASSQGLWVGGAHEQYF.

This chain uses TRBV7-3 with TRBJ2-3; perhaps TRBD2 as D (6 bases). CDR1 is SGHTA and CDR2 is FQGTGA in the germline V gene. Trimming took off 5 bases at V and 3 bases at J, with 12 bases between the two ends. The CDR3 totals 14 residues. CDR3 residues: CASSTSGPTDTQYF. The CDR3 coding sequence is TGTGCCAGCAGCACGAGCGGGCCTACAGATACGCAGTATTTT. The full variable domain, in which reference TRBV7-3 and TRBJ2-3 provide the parts outside the CDR3, is GAGVSQTPSNKVTEKGKYVELRCDPISGHTALYWYRQSLGQGPEFLIYFQGTGAADDSGLPNDRFFAVRPEGSVSTLKIQRTERGDSAVYLCASSTSGPTDTQYFGPGTRLTVL.

This chain uses TRBV11-1 with TRBJ2-7, with D possibly TRBD1 on 6 matching bases. CDR1 is SGHAT and CDR2 is FQDESV in the germline V gene (reference sequence). Trimming left V 3 bases short and J 1 base short, with 10 bases between. This CDR3 has 14 amino acids. CDR3 nucleotides: TGTGCCAGCAGCTTTGACAGGTTTTCCTACGAGCAGTACTTC. This translates into CASSFDRFSYEQYF.

The V call is TRBV6-2 or TRBV6-3, the J call TRBJ1-2; 9 bases map to TRBD1. After removal of 6 bases from V and 5 bases from J, the junction contained 4 bases not matched to a gene. The CDR3 has 13 residues. Germline CDR1 and CDR2: MNHEY and SVGEGT. The CDR3 here is CASSRQGDYGYTF. In DNA, the CDR3 is TGTGCCAGCAGCAGACAGGGGGATTATGGCTACACCTTC.

The gene calls are TRBV7-3 and TRBJ2-2, with 8 bases lining up with TRBD2. Germline CDR1 reads SGHTA; CDR2 reads FQGTGA. V gave up 5 bases and J gave up 6 bases; unmatched junction bases: 8. The CDR3 covers 15 residues. The CDR3 is CASSLRLARAGELFF. CDR3 bases: TGTGCCAGCAGCCTCAGACTAGCGCGTGCCGGGGAGCTGTTTTTT.

The genes are TRBV10-3 and TRBJ2-3, with 8 bases that match TRBD1. Trimming at V came to 5 bases and at J to 6 bases, leaving 4 bases not matched to a gene. There are 13 residues in the CDR3. Germline V gene data show CDR1 as ENHRY and CDR2 as SYGVKD. The CDR3 is CAISRNRGDTQYF. CDR3 in DNA: TGTGCCATCAGTAGAAACAGGGGGGATACGCAGTATTTT.

The genes are TRBV5-4 and TRBJ1-6; TRBD1 agrees at 12 bases. The trim removed 4 bases at V and 8 bases at J, leaving 4 bases unmatched. The CDR3 extends over 15 amino acids. Per the germline V gene, CDR1 is SGHNT and CDR2 is YYREEE (reference sequence). The CDR3 coding sequence is TGTGCCAGCAGCGGGGGACAGGGGGCACATTCACCCCTCCACTTT. Amino acids: CASSGGQGAHSPLHF.

Only one count was recorded for this clone. The V call is TRBV27, the J call TRBJ1-2; D gene unclear. The CDR3 contains 14 residues. Trimming took off 2 bases at V and 0 bases at J, with 7 bases between the two ends. The germline gives CDR1 MNHEY, CDR2 SMNVEV (reference sequence). CDR3 sequence: CASSLGTANYGYTF. CDR3 DNA: TGTGCCAGCAGTTTAGGTACGGCTAACTATGGCTACACCTTC.

The chain combines TRBV30 with TRBJ2-2; perhaps TRBD1 as D (6 bases). Germline CDR1 GTSNPN, CDR2 SVGIG (reference sequence). With 5 bases removed from V and 1 base from J, the gap between germline ends came to 8 bases. The CDR3 is 13 amino acids. This CDR3 reads CAWSDRNTGELFF. CDR3 bases: TGTGCCTGGTCGGACAGGAACACCGGGGAGCTGTTTTTT.

The genes are TRBV9 and TRBJ2-2; 9 nucleotides agree with TRBD1. The germline V gene has CDR1 SGDLS and CDR2 YYNGEE. This CDR3 region has 16 residues. V gave up 1 base and J gave up 6 bases; unmatched junction bases: 7. The CDR3 DNA is TGTGCCAGCAGCGTAAATCCGGGACAGGGATCCGGGGAGCTGTTTTTT. Amino acids: CASSVNPGQGSGELFF.

This chain links TRBV5-1 with TRBJ2-7; no reliable D call. The V gene's germline CDR1 is SGHRS and CDR2 YFSETQ. This CDR3 is 15 amino acids long. With 1 base removed from V and 3 bases from J, the gap between germline ends came to 14 bases. DNA of the CDR3: TGCGCCAGCAGCTTGCAGAATTCCGCCATCTACGAGCAGTACTTC. Its protein is CASSLQNSAIYEQYF.

The chain links TRBV28 to TRBJ2-7; the match to TRBD2 covers 8 bases. J lost 7 bases, V lost 6 bases, and 17 bases had no gene match. Germline lookup yields CDR1 MDHEN and CDR2 SYDVKM. The CDR3 is 16 amino acids. CDR3 region: CASSPREGHGVWEQYF. CDR3 DNA: TGTGCCAGCAGCCCCCGGGAGGGACACGGGGTCTGGGAGCAGTACTTC. The full variable domain, with the rest looked up from reference TRBV28 and TRBJ2-7, is DVKVTQSSRYLVKRTGEKVFLECVQDMDHENMFWYRQDPGLGLRLIYFSYDVKMKEKGDIPEGYSVSREKKERFSLILESASTNQTSMYLCASSPREGHGVWEQYFGPGTRLTVT.